Below, 4 T cell receptor beta chains from the same sample are listed, as sequenced in a study of monozygotic twins with inflammatory bowel disease. TCRdb reprocessed the 5' RACE reads and keeps a single row for each CDR3 protein, giving no DNA. The sample data list 400,000 to 500,000 distinct CDR3 sequences. Sample: blood. The receptors originated from a human donor with ulcerative colitis or Crohn's disease, or a healthy co-twin of an affected twin (not recorded which).

The genes are TRBV28 and TRBJ2-7. The CDR3 sequence is 12 residues long. Per germline, CDR1 MDHEN and CDR2 SYDVKM. This chain's CDR3 is CASSLYNRSQYF.

CDR3 region: CASSNPILRRGGLTGELFF. V and J are TRBV6-4 and TRBJ2-2; the TRBD2 assignment by TCRdb is unverifiable without DNA. This CDR3 comprises 19 residues. Germline CDR1 is MRHNA and CDR2 is SNTAGT.

The chain uses TRBV29-1 and TRBJ1-1. Per germline, CDR1 SQVTM and CDR2 ANQGSEA. The CDR3 covers 12 residues. This CDR3 is CSVSGAYIEAFF.

The chain employs TRBV6-1 and TRBJ1-5. This CDR3 contains 14 residues. Germline V lookup: CDR1 MNHNS, CDR2 SASEGT. CDR3 sequence reads: CASSPKNSNQPQHF.